This T cell receptor beta chain was sequenced for a study of shared clonotypes between healthy human individuals (TCRdb year 2020). For context, the study as a whole: A few men and a couple of women, aged 18 to 49 years, made up the cohort. Per donor, three plates each were used for CD4 naive and CD4 memory, two for CD8 naive, and one for CD8 memory. Libraries were prepared and TCR repertoires were sequenced by different laboratories using diverse techniques, in order to increase sequencing depth and limit assay-specific biases. To estimate repertoire size and how much clonotype sharing occurs between individuals, the study deeply sequenced the blood TCR repertoires of about 5 healthy adults. Each donor's leukapheresis produced roughly between about 0.85 and 10 billion PBMCs.

Donors were healthy HIV-negative adults with no recently reported acute infections or vaccinations. Every donor was a Caucasian adult residing in Nashville, Tennessee, USA. CD4+ T cells were enriched through magnetic negative selection, after which naive cells were positively selected on CD45RA and the remaining negative fraction served as the memory subset. After blood collection by leukapheresis, PBMCs were isolated using Ficoll-Histopaque density gradient centrifugation and then cryopreserved in the vapor phase of liquid nitrogen. Analytical flow cytometry was used to check the purity and quantity of each magnetically sorted T cell population. From each sorted fraction, genomic DNA was isolated and quantified by UV absorbance on a Nanodrop 2000c. With respect to this clone: What antigen it recognizes has not been identified. Base qualities are missing; no much larger clone stands one base away.

TCR CDR3 regions were amplified from genomic DNA by multiplex PCR using the deep immunoSEQ assay. For each cell subset, the extracted genomic DNA was distributed evenly across all wells of several immunoSEQ 96-well plates, and each plate served as one replicate. For sorted subsets, about 220 ng of genomic DNA, equivalent to tens of thousands of T cell genomes, went into each replicate PCR. Purified libraries were measured with a Qubit 3.0 fluorometer, size-checked on a Bioanalyzer 2100, and measured again with the KAPA Library Quantification kit. A separate single-read 150-cycle Illumina NextSeq 550 flow cell was used to sequence each immunoSEQ 96-well plate. The source study handled its data this way. Because only junctional sequences without quality scores were contained in the immunoSEQ output, filtering matching that applied to full-length reads could not be performed. Sequences were annotated with PyIR, a Python wrapper for IgBLAST v1.9, and V/J genes and CDR3 were assigned using IMGT germline references. Any read was removed if the V/J assignment was weak (E-value above 1e-6), the CDR3 was missing, or the read contained stop codons, out-of-frame junctions, or ambiguous translated residues. V3J clonotypes were defined as sequences sharing an identical inferred V gene, J gene, and CDR3 amino acid sequence. To compute the percentage overlap between repertoires, the number of shared unique clonotypes was divided by the size of the smaller repertoire. Repertoire richness was assessed with RTK rarefaction, the Chao1 estimator, and Recon v2.1 estimates of unobserved clonotypes. For all TCRbeta clonotypes obtained by the gDNA method from four donors, generation probabilities were computed with OLGA. TCRdb's version of the immuneACCESS table is confined to in-frame rearrangements and falls short of the full clone set. An unresolved V gene accounts for under half of the shortfall where checked; the remainder is of unknown origin. V, J and clone size reflect that table, while D and trimming were determined from the DNA. Across this sample there are roughly 2,500,000 clones, with roughly 93% seen only once. The ten largest clonotypes hold 0.36% of the sample.

The CDR3, cysteine through phenylalanine, is 17 amino acids long. The only DNA kept is the CDR3, 51 bases in frame from the first base. CDR1 LNHDA and CDR2 SQIVND were looked up in the germline V gene (reference sequence). Trimming removed 3 bases from V and 4 bases from J; the gene matches leave 11 bases unexplained. Study-wide conclusions, independent of this receptor: When a few donors were compared, the shared fraction of clonotypes was 5% to 6.5% for naive CD4, more than 3% for naive CD8, 2% to 2.5% for memory CD4, and 0.35% to 0.4% for memory CD8. Sampling was limited to blood, and TCR repertoires in tissue likely differ from TCR repertoires in blood. Higher generation probabilities were observed for clonotypes shared by all four sorted-subset donors than for non-shared clonotypes. Estimated clonotype richness was generally larger for naive than for memory subsets. Even with the large sequencing depth, rarefaction of the sorted-subset datasets indicated that sequencing was incomplete. Because the study included a small number of donors, the genetic and exposure-history diversity represented was limited. Based on pairwise subsampling, the degree of clonotype sharing among donors was expected to be affected by sequencing depth.

Sequenced: naive CD4+ T cells from PBMCs. According to the study, the label for this sample's cell subset or site signals: CD45RA+ positively selected. The origin of this receptor is a man aged 18-30 years in good health. Some clones in this sample may be carry-over from other donors' samples. This chain joins TRBV19 to TRBJ2-5; 10 junctional bases match TRBD2. Here is the DNA: TGTGCCAGTAGTATCTACCCTAGCGGGAGTGTAGGAGAGACCCAGTACTTC. It encodes CASSIYPSGSVGETQYF.